This T cell receptor (beta chain) was obtained from a study of blood T cell repertoires in COVID-19 (TCRdb year 2020). Study-level background: Samples covering the acute and convalescent phases of COVID-19 were provided by collaborators in the United States, Italy and Spain. The prospective study material was composed of cDNA or gDNA derived from T cells, B-cell-depleted T cells, or PBMCs. Deeply sampled blood TCRbeta repertoires from subjects exposed to, actively infected with, or recovered from COVID-19 were included in the dataset. A freely available public database, intended as a resource for researchers studying the immune response to SARS-CoV-2, is where the repertoires were released. Samples came from the ongoing ImmuneRACE study (first 160 participants) plus 1,254 subjects from 6 global collaborators. The sample metadata nearly always contained a de-identified subject ID, COVID-19 status, age in years and sex. Where available, HLA class I and class II types were taken from metadata supplied by the sample provider and were not determined by assay-based typing. Study-wide findings and limitations: The amount of clinical and demographic metadata varied by source and participant and was provided uncurated.

Each collaborating institution followed its own protocols to collect whole blood in K2EDTA tubes. Collaborator samples were shipped for TCRbeta analysis as frozen whole blood, isolated PBMCs, or DNA extracted from either sample type. Comments on this clone: The target of this receptor is not known. No base quality information exists; no much larger clone differs at one position.

TCRbeta CDR3 regions were amplified from genomic DNA using the immunoSEQ Assay, a bias-controlled multiplex PCR. As for how the authors treated the data: The number of nucleated cells in each sample was estimated by amplification of reference gene primers within the assay. To quantify the absolute abundance of each unique TCRbeta CDR3 rearrangement, sequence reads were collapsed and filtered. For each sample, productive Simpson clonality was calculated as the square root of Simpson's diversity index across productive rearrangements. The immuneACCESS repertoire file appears here via TCRdb, limited to in-frame rearrangements. These files lack a portion of the clones; in checked studies, under half of the deficit traces to unresolved V genes, and the cause of the others is not known. V, J and clone size were drawn from that table, and D and trimming were deduced from the DNA. The sample data list approximately 49,000 clones, and 65% to 85% of these were observed just once. The ten largest clones take up around 1.6% of the sample.

Counted from cysteine to phenylalanine, this CDR3 has 14 amino acids. Only CDR3 DNA is held: 42 bases, read in frame from base 1. V drops 3 bases and J drops 8 bases, leaving 14 bases in between. From the germline V gene, CDR1 is ENHRY and CDR2 is SYGVKD. This TCR was sampled from a man aged 50 to 60 with acute or convalescent COVID-19. The sequence joins TRBV10-3 to TRBJ2-1, and perhaps TRBD2 as D gene, on 6 matching bases. Sequenced sample: peripheral blood. The DNA is as follows: TGTGCCATCAGTGAAGGAGGGAGTTTCGATGAGCAGTTCTTC. Its protein is CAISEGGSFDEQFF.